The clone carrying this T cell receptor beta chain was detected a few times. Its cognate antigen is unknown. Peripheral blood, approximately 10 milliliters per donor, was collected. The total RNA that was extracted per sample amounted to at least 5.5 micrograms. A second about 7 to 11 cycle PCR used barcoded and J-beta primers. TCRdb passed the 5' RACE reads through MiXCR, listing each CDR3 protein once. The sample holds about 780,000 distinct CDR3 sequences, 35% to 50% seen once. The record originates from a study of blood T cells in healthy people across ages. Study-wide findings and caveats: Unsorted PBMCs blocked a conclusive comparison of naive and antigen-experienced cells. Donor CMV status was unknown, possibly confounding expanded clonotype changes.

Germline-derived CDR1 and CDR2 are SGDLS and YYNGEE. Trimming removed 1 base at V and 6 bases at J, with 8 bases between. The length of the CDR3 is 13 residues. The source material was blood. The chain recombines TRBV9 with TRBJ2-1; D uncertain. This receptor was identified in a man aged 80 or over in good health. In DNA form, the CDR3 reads TGTGCCAGCAGCGTATGGAGCAGCAATGAGCAGTTCTTC. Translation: CASSVWSSNEQFF.